The next 17 T cell receptor beta chains were all read from a single sample in a study of CD8+CD57+ T cells in acquired aplastic anemia. CDR3 and TCR beta VDJ profiling relied on a genomic DNA template. TCRdb analysed the reads with MiXCR anew, one entry per CDR3 protein. The table includes some 200,000 distinct CDR3 sequences, roughly half detected once. Sequencing involved patients with CD8+CD57+ cell expansion previously shown by flow cytometry. The sequencing sample was made of sorted CD4+, CD8+, or CD8+CD57+ T cells (not recorded which) from PBMCs. These receptors all stem from a human donor with aplastic anemia.

This clonotype was counted at least ten times. The chain is built from TRBV11-2 and TRBJ2-1, with a tentative D call TRBD2 (7 bases). Germline assignment: CDR1 SGHAT and CDR2 FQNNGV. This CDR3 contains 15 residues. V was shortened by 1 base and J by 7 bases, with 14 bases between the two germline ends. The DNA for the CDR3 is TGTGCCAGCAGCTTAGCCGGGGGGCCTGAAAATGAGCAGTTCTTC. Encoded protein: CASSLAGGPENEQFF.

This clonotype was counted between two and nine times. This chain uses TRBV24-1 with TRBJ2-2; D is possibly TRBD2 (5 bases). V shed 1 base and J shed 3 bases, with 5 bases lying between them. The CDR3 contains 14 residues. CDR1 and CDR2 (germline): KGHDR, SFDVKD. In DNA form, the CDR3 reads TGTGCCACCAGTGATTTTAGCGACACCGGGGAGCTGTTTTTT. The encoded protein is CATSDFSDTGELFF.

The chain couples TRBV3-1 to TRBJ2-7, with 9 positions matching TRBD2. Germline loops: CDR1 LGHDT, CDR2 YNNKEL (reference sequence). The CDR3 extends over 15 amino acids. V dropped 2 bases and J dropped 3; count of bases not matched to a gene: 5. The CDR3 nucleotides read TGTGCCAGCAGCCAAACTAGCGGGTCCTTCTACGAGCAGTACTTC. It codes for CASSQTSGSFYEQYF.

The CDR3 nucleotides read TGTGCCAGCAGTTACGGAGGACAGGGAGGAACGGGGGAGCAGTACTTC. Its protein product is CASSYGGQGGTGEQYF. V and J are TRBV6-2 or TRBV6-3 and TRBJ2-7; 8 bases align to TRBD1. The length of the CDR3 is 16 residues. Germline lookup yields CDR1 MNHEY and CDR2 SVGEGT. Trimming took 2 bases from V and 7 from J; bases not matched to a gene: 13.

Ten or more counts support this clonotype. The chain links TRBV6-1 to TRBJ2-3; D uncertain. Germline V gives CDR1 MNHNS, CDR2 SASEGT. V lost 5 bases to trimming and J lost 2 bases, with 5 bases between them. This CDR3 is built from 12 residues. The CDR3 loop reads CASSKHTDTQYF. The CDR3 nucleotides read TGTGCCAGCAGTAAGCACACAGATACGCAGTATTTT.

This clonotype has just a few counts. This chain joins TRBV7-9 and TRBJ2-5; no firm D call. The germline gives CDR1 SEHNR, CDR2 FQNEAQ (reference sequence). CDR3 length: 13 amino acids. The V end was cut by 4 bases, the J end by 0 bases, with 6 bases between. The CDR3 sequence: CASSSRNQETQYF. Written as DNA, the CDR3 is TGTGCCAGCAGCTCGCGGAACCAAGAGACCCAGTACTTC.

The sample holds a few counts of this clonotype. The V and J genes are TRBV10-3 and TRBJ2-7; D gene uncertain. Germline CDR1 is ENHRY and CDR2 is SYGVKD. Trimming shortened V by 2 bases and J by 2 bases, and 4 bases separated the two germline ends. This CDR3 is 12 amino acids long. CDR3 residues: CAISEVAYEQYF. The CDR3 DNA reads as TGTGCCATCAGTGAGGTAGCCTACGAGCAGTACTTC.

This sequence joins TRBV9 and TRBJ2-2; D call uncertain. V was trimmed by 4 bases and J by 7 bases, leaving 8 bases between them. The CDR3 loop spans 12 amino acids. Germline V CDR1 and CDR2: SGDLS, YYNGEE. CDR3 loop: CASSSQYGELFF. CDR3 DNA sequence: TGTGCCAGCAGCTCTCAGTACGGGGAGCTGTTTTTT.

The rearrangement uses TRBV2 and TRBJ1-5; D is ambiguous. This CDR3 spans 14 amino acids. Trimming stripped 6 bases from V and 4 bases from J, with 13 bases between. Germline V CDR1 and CDR2: SNHLY, FYNNEI. The CDR3 DNA sequence: TGTGCCAGCAGCATCGTAGGAACGAATCAGCCCCAGCATTTT. This translates into CASSIVGTNQPQHF. Based on the CDR3 plus reference TRBV2 and TRBJ1-5, the full variable domain is EPEVTQTPSHQVTQMGQEVILRCVPISNHLYFYWYRQILGQKVEFLVSFYNNEISEKSEIFDDQFSVERPDGSNFTLKIRSTKLEDSAMYFCASSIVGTNQPQHFGDGTRLSIL.

In DNA, the CDR3 is TGCGCCAGCAGCTTGGATTGGACCCTTACCTACGAGCAGTACTTC. Translated: CASSLDWTLTYEQYF. The rearrangement joins TRBV5-1 to TRBJ2-7; D is unclear. The CDR3 spans 15 residues. Trimming removed 0 bases from V and 2 bases from J, with 12 bases in between. Germline assignment: CDR1 SGHRS and CDR2 YFSETQ.

This clonotype appeared many times. The chain employs TRBV20-1 and TRBJ2-1; unclear D gene. Trimming pared 0 bases from V and 6 bases from J, leaving 6 bases between. CDR3 length equals 12 residues. The germline V gene encodes CDR1 DFQATT and CDR2 SNEGSKA (reference sequence). CDR3 in DNA: TGCAGTGCTAGAGATCAGGCCAATGAGCAGTTCTTC. Encoded protein: CSARDQANEQFF.

This clonotype was detected many times. The rearrangement links TRBV9 to TRBJ2-5; 8 bases match TRBD2. This CDR3 has 15 amino acids. V lost 4 bases, J lost 0 bases, and 5 bases stayed unmatched. Germline V lookup: CDR1 SGDLS, CDR2 YYNGEE. The CDR3 is CASSPGGTHQETQYF. The CDR3 DNA follows: TGTGCCAGCAGCCCGGGAGGGACGCACCAAGAGACCCAGTACTTC.

Note on this clonotype: One end of the junction is discordant with germline, which a read error may explain. This chain connects TRBV25-1 to TRBJ1-4; 11 bases are a match to TRBD1. The germline CDR1 and CDR2 sequences are MGHDK and SYGVNS. The CDR3 has 17 amino acids. The CDR3 is CASSESWTGGHSEKLFF. CDR3 coding DNA: TGTGCCAGCAGTGAATCCTGGACAGGGGGCCATAGTGAAAAACTATTTTTT.

The V call is TRBV29-1, the J call TRBJ2-3, with TRBD2 identical over 11 bases. The CDR3 is made up of 14 amino acids. Germline V gene sequence: CDR1 SQVTM, CDR2 ANQGSEA. V lost 3 bases, J lost 3 bases, and 2 bases stayed unmatched. CDR3 bases: TGCAGCGTTGACCTAGCGGGGGGAACAGATACGCAGTATTTT. Translation gives CSVDLAGGTDTQYF.

The chain couples TRBV15 to TRBJ1-6, with D tentatively TRBD1 (6 bases). The CDR3 contains 15 residues. V lost 0 bases and J lost 9, with 12 bases in between. Germline V gene data show CDR1 as LNHNV and CDR2 as YYDKDF (reference sequence). The CDR3 reads CATSRDSDSPSPLHF. The CDR3 coding sequence is TGTGCCACCAGCAGAGATTCGGACAGCCCTTCACCCCTCCACTTT.

This clonotype was seen at least ten times. J is TRBJ2-7 and V is TRBV6-5; no definite D call. There are 16 residues in the CDR3. Trimming cost V 2 bases and J 0 bases, with 14 bases left between them. In germline, CDR1 is MNHEY, CDR2 SVGAGI. The CDR3 protein is CASSYLRLASSYEQYF. CDR3 in DNA: TGTGCCAGCAGTTACCTACGACTCGCGAGCTCCTACGAGCAGTACTTC.

The chain combines TRBV29-1 with TRBJ2-5, with 9 bases fitting TRBD2. The CDR3 length is 17 residues. CDR1 and CDR2 (germline): SQVTM, ANQGSEA. The V and J ends lost 4 bases and 2 bases, in that order; junction bases with no gene match: 14. Here the CDR3 reads CSVVGGRSGGGQETQYF. The DNA for the CDR3 is TGCAGCGTTGTGGGGGGGCGTAGCGGGGGTGGGCAAGAGACCCAGTACTTC.